The text below deals with one T cell receptor beta chain. Its antigen is as yet unknown. These data belong to a study of early T cells in non-severe SARS-CoV-2 infection. Study-wide results and caveats: VDJdb-based matching was biased toward anti-spike CD8 responses and missed private and CD4 specificities.

Trimming took 1 base from V and 4 from J, leaving 11 bases between them. Per the germline V gene, CDR1 is SGHVS and CDR2 is FQNEAQ. The CDR3 extends over 15 amino acids. One entry per CDR3 protein, called by TCRdb with MiXCR from the 5' RACE reads. The sample lists tens of thousands of distinct CDR3 sequences; 11% to 15% were seen once. Sequencing was performed on whole blood. The sequence was collected from an adult who was a healthcare worker with PCR-confirmed SARS-CoV-2 infection or an uninfected control (not recorded which). The chain carries TRBV7-8 and TRBJ1-5; D is undetermined. This CDR3 reads CASSLGSRNNQPQHF. The CDR3, as DNA: TGTGCCAGCAGCTTAGGGAGCAGGAATAATCAGCCCCAGCATTTT. Filled out from reference TRBV7-8 and TRBJ1-5, the complete variable domain reads GAGVSQSPRYKVAKRGQDVALRCDPISGHVSLFWYQQALGQGPEFLTYFQNEAQLDKSGLPSDRFFAERPEGSVSTLKIQRTQQEDSAVYLCASSLGSRNNQPQHFGDGTRLSIL.